This entry lists 21 T cell receptor beta chains sequenced from one sample in a study of T cells in women clearing cervical HPV infection. Assay: immunoSEQ multiplex PCR; the TCRdb copy retains only in-frame clones and omits some. Its table lists roughly 40,000 clones. Sequencing input: blood buffy coat. The origin of the receptors is a woman aged 18 to 69 with a cervical HPV16 infection that either progressed to CIN3+ or cleared (not recorded which).

About this clone itself: The DNA ends 3 residues before the CDR3 does, and the rest of the CDR3 is filled in from the germline J gene. The chain employs TRBV7-8 and TRBJ2-1; the D gene is possibly TRBD1 (6 bases). The CDR3 is 12 residues long. Germline V gene data show CDR1 as SGHVS and CDR2 as FQNEAQ. Trimming pared 5 bases from V and 6 bases from J, leaving 8 bases between. CDR3 DNA (partial): TGTGCCAGCAGCCAACAGGGCAATGAG. Protein: CASSQQGNE. The full CDR3 protein reads CASSQQGNEQFF.

A note on this clone: Coverage ceases 3 residues before the CDR3 finishes, and the germline J gene fills in the end. The chain combines TRBV14 with TRBJ2-2; D gene unclear. Germline lookup yields CDR1 SGHDN and CDR2 FVKESK. Trimming removed 1 base from V and 3 bases from J, with 15 bases in between. The CDR3 loop spans 17 amino acids. The covered CDR3 bases are TGTGCCAGCAGCCAAGGGATGGGCCACGATGACACCGGGGAG. Protein sequence: CASSQGMGHDDTGE. In full, the CDR3 reads CASSQGMGHDDTGELFF.

Concerning this clone: The read finishes 3 residues shy of the CDR3 end, and the germline J gene is used to complete it. J is TRBJ2-7 and V is TRBV5-6; TRBD1 is a possible D gene (5 bases). The CDR3 covers 12 residues. Germline CDR1 and CDR2: SGHDT and YYEEEE. V was cut by 1 base and J by 4 bases, with 6 bases left in between. The CDR3 DNA, read in part, is TGTGCCAGCAGCTTGAACAGGTACGAG. It is translated as CASSLNRYE. The CDR3 in its entirety is CASSLNRYEQYF.

Points on this clone: The read comes to an end 3 residues before the CDR3 does, leaving the germline J gene to fill in the end. This chain links TRBV5-1 with TRBJ2-1; 15 bases agree with TRBD2. V gave up 7 bases and J gave up 7 bases; unmatched junction bases: 18. From germline, CDR1 is SGHRS and CDR2 YFSETQ. CDR3 size: 19 residues. Partial CDR3 DNA: TGCGCCAGCTCTCAGGGGTCAGGACTAGCGGGAGGGCCTGGGAATGAG. The encoded protein is CASSQGSGLAGGPGNE. The entire CDR3 is CASSQGSGLAGGPGNEQFF.

Notes on this clone: The read ends 3 residues shy of where the CDR3 ends; the end is completed using the germline J gene. The rearrangement links TRBV7-6 to TRBJ1-4, with a tentative D call TRBD1 (6 bases). This CDR3 spans 14 amino acids. Trimming left V 5 bases short and J 8 bases short, with 15 bases between. Looked up from germline, CDR1 is SGHVS and CDR2 is FNYEAQ. CDR3 amino acids: CASSLQGSVEKLFF. The CDR3 DNA, read in part, is TGTGCCAGCAGCCTACAGGGTTCGGTCGAAAAA.

Notes on this clone: The sequenced fragment ends 3 residues before the CDR3 boundary, so the rest is inferred from the germline J gene. The chain employs TRBV20-1 and TRBJ2-3; the D gene is possibly TRBD1 (6 bases). The CDR3 is 17 amino acids. Between the trimmed V and J ends, which lost 3 bases and 2 bases, there was a span of 21 bases. The germline V gene has CDR1 DFQATT and CDR2 SNEGSKA (reference sequence). The sequenced part of the CDR3 DNA is TGCAGTGCTAGCGAAATACAGGGTCTTGTCTACACAGATACG. Translation: CSASEIQGLVYTDT. The full-length CDR3 reads as CSASEIQGLVYTDTQYF.

A note on this clone: The read gets to within 3 residues of the CDR3 end, and the germline J gene fills in the rest. V usage is TRBV5-1 and J usage is TRBJ2-5; D ambiguous. The CDR3 totals 16 residues. Germline V gene sequence: CDR1 SGHRS, CDR2 YFSETQ. V was pared by 4 bases and J by 4 bases, with 20 bases between. This CDR3 reads CASSLVGQVGPETQYF. Incomplete CDR3 DNA: TGCGCCAGCAGCCTCGTGGGCCAAGTAGGGCCAGAGACC. Full variable domain (rest looked up from reference TRBV5-1 and TRBJ2-5): KAGVTQTPRYLIKTRGQQVTLSCSPISGHRSVSWYQQTPGQGLQFLFEYFSETQRNKGNFPGRFSGRQFSNSRSEMNVSTLELGDSALYLCASSLVGQVGPETQYFGPGTRLLVL.

Of note for this clone: The sequenced fragment ends 3 residues before the CDR3 boundary, so the rest is inferred from the germline J gene. This chain connects TRBV20-1 to TRBJ2-2; a possible D gene is TRBD1 (6 bases). V was clipped by 4 bases and J by 2 bases, with 8 bases between them. CDR3 size: 13 residues. Germline CDR1 is DFQATT and CDR2 is SNEGSKA (reference sequence). The CDR3 sequence is CSANRDNTGELFF. The CDR3 DNA, read in part, is TGCAGTGCTAACAGGGATAACACCGGGGAG.

Regarding this clone: Read sequence stops 3 residues before the CDR3 end, and the germline J gene provides the missing end. This sample includes further DNA sequences coding for the same CDR3. V and J are TRBV5-1 and TRBJ1-1, with a possible D match to TRBD1 (5 bases). In germline, CDR1 is SGHRS, CDR2 YFSETQ. The CDR3 is 11 amino acids. The part of the CDR3 DNA that was read is TGCGCCAGCAGCTTGGCGGGGGTA. This translates into CASSLAGV. The CDR3 reads in full as CASSLAGVAFF.

Concerning this clone itself: The read ends 3 residues before the CDR3 terminus; that terminus is restored from the germline J gene. The genes are TRBV20-1 and TRBJ1-5, with 7 bases aligning to TRBD1. Germline lookup yields CDR1 DFQATT and CDR2 SNEGSKA (reference sequence). Trimming removed 5 bases from V and 1 base from J; junction bases left unmatched: 5. The CDR3 is 14 residues long. CDR3 residues: CSARPGQSNQPQHF. The part of the CDR3 DNA that was read is TGCAGTGCTCGCCCGGGACAGAGCAATCAGCCC.

As regards this clone: The CDR3 end is not reached by the read, which stops 3 residues before it; the germline J gene fills it in. The chain employs TRBV2 and TRBJ2-7, with D possibly being TRBD1 (6 bases). Germline V gene lookup returns CDR1 SNHLY and CDR2 FYNNEI. This CDR3 contains 18 residues. V lost 2 bases to trimming and J lost 0 bases, with 20 bases between them. CDR3 protein: CASSEMGTSYSLSYEQYF. CDR3 DNA (partial): TGTGCCAGCAGTGAAATGGGGACATCCTATAGCCTCTCCTACGAG.

As for this clone: The CDR3 end is not reached by the read, which stops 3 residues before it; the germline J gene fills it in. The rearrangement joins TRBV11-3 to TRBJ2-5, with D tentatively TRBD1 (7 bases). This CDR3 is 14 amino acids long. CDR1 and CDR2 from the germline V gene are SGHNT and YENEEA. Trimming removed 1 base at V and 5 bases at J, with 11 bases between. The DNA read from the CDR3 is TGTGCCAGCAGCTTAGGAGGAGGGGGCGAGACC. Translating gives CASSLGGGGET. The entire CDR3 reads CASSLGGGGETQYF.

For this clone: The read ends 3 residues shy of where the CDR3 ends; the end is completed using the germline J gene. The chain couples TRBV30 to TRBJ1-4, with D perhaps matching TRBD1 (6 bases). This CDR3 has 18 residues. In germline, CDR1 is GTSNPN, CDR2 SVGIG (reference sequence). The CDR3 here is CAWSPERGGSSYNSPLFF. The sequenced part of the CDR3 DNA is TGTGCCTGGAGTCCCGAGAGGGGGGGAAGCTCCTATAATTCACCA.

Comment on this clone: The read ends 3 residues shy of where the CDR3 ends; the end is completed using the germline J gene. The J gene is TRBJ2-7, the V gene TRBV2, with 11 bases matching TRBD1. V lost 6 bases to trimming and J lost 4 bases; unmatched junction nucleotides: 5. This CDR3 region has 14 residues. CDR1 and CDR2 from the germline V gene are SNHLY and FYNNEI. CDR3 region: CASRWDRGIYEQYF. CDR3 bases read: TGTGCCAGCAGATGGGACAGGGGGATTTACGAG.

A note on this clone: The CDR3 is cut off 3 residues early in the read; its end comes from the germline J gene. The V call is TRBV5-1, the J call TRBJ2-6; 7 bases are shared with TRBD1. Germline loops: CDR1 SGHRS, CDR2 YFSETQ. The CDR3 runs to 16 residues. Unmatched junction bases numbered 4, after V lost 0 bases and J lost 4 bases. This chain's CDR3 is CASSLEGAGGANVLTF. The sequenced CDR3 bases are TGCGCCAGCAGCTTGGAGGGGGCTGGAGGGGCCAACGTC.

With respect to this clone: The read comes to an end 3 residues before the CDR3 does, leaving the germline J gene to fill in the end. V usage is TRBV7-2 and J usage is TRBJ1-2; D gene ambiguous. The CDR3 sequence is 15 residues long. With 1 base removed from V and 1 base from J, the gap between germline ends came to 10 bases. From germline, CDR1 is SGHTA and CDR2 FQGNSA. The CDR3 protein is CASSLGAVLNYGYTF. Partial CDR3 DNA: TGTGCCAGCAGCTTAGGAGCGGTCCTTAACTATGGC.

With respect to this clone: The sequenced fragment ends 3 residues before the CDR3 boundary, so the rest is inferred from the germline J gene. The rearrangement links TRBV7-7 to TRBJ1-2; D gene ambiguous. Germline CDR1 SSHAT, CDR2 FNYEAQ (reference sequence). This CDR3 comprises 18 residues. This CDR3 is CASSFAPVTSGSSSDYTF. The part of the CDR3 DNA that was read is TGTGCCAGCAGCTTCGCCCCCGTGACTAGCGGGAGTTCCAGTGAC.

Concerning this clone itself: The CDR3 extends 3 residues past the end of the read, so its final part is completed from the germline J gene. The gene calls are TRBV20-1 and TRBJ2-2, with TRBD2 identical over 8 bases. CDR3 length: 16 residues. From germline, CDR1 is DFQATT and CDR2 SNEGSKA (reference sequence). The trim removed 3 bases at V and 3 bases at J, leaving 9 bases unmatched. Incomplete CDR3 DNA: TGCAGTGCTAGTGCTGCTAGCGGGTTGGACACCGGGGAG. Protein product: CSASAASGLDTGE. The complete CDR3 protein is CSASAASGLDTGELFF.

Turning to this clone: At one of its ends the junction is not consistent with the germline gene, which may arise from a read error. The sequenced fragment ends 3 residues before the CDR3 boundary, so the rest is inferred from the germline J gene. V is TRBV6-2 or TRBV6-3 and J is TRBJ2-3; 12 positions agree with TRBD2. This CDR3 region has 14 residues. The germline CDR1 and CDR2 sequences are MNHEY and SVGEGT. The CDR3 DNA, read in part, is TGTGCCACCACGACTAGCGGGAGATCAGAGACG. It is translated as CATTTSGRSET. The CDR3 reads in full as CATTTSGRSETQYF.

Details on this clone: The read ends 3 residues early relative to the CDR3; the germline J gene fills the gap. The chain combines TRBV20-1 with TRBJ1-5; D gene unclear. V gave up 0 bases and J gave up 1 base, with 4 bases separating them. CDR1 is DFQATT, CDR2 SNEGSKA, per germline (reference sequence). The length of the CDR3 is 13 residues. CDR3 residues: CSARERSNQPQHF. Partial CDR3 DNA: TGCAGTGCTAGAGAGCGCAGCAATCAGCCC.

As concerns this clone: Coverage ceases 3 residues before the CDR3 finishes, and the germline J gene fills in the end. The chain employs TRBV19 and TRBJ2-1; 7 bases map to TRBD2. This CDR3 is built from 13 residues. J gave up 6 bases and V 5 bases, and 4 bases lay outside the gene matches. Germline loops: CDR1 LNHDA, CDR2 SQIVND (reference sequence). The CDR3 spells CASSLLAVNEQFF. The sequenced part of the CDR3 DNA is TGTGCCAGTAGTCTCCTAGCGGTCAATGAG. Looking up the rest from reference TRBV19 and TRBJ2-1 gives the full variable domain: DGGITQSPKYLFRKEGQNVTLSCEQNLNHDAMYWYRQDPGQGLRLIYYSQIVNDFQKGDIAEGYSVSREKKESFPLTVTSAQKNPTAFYLCASSLLAVNEQFFGPGTRLTVL.